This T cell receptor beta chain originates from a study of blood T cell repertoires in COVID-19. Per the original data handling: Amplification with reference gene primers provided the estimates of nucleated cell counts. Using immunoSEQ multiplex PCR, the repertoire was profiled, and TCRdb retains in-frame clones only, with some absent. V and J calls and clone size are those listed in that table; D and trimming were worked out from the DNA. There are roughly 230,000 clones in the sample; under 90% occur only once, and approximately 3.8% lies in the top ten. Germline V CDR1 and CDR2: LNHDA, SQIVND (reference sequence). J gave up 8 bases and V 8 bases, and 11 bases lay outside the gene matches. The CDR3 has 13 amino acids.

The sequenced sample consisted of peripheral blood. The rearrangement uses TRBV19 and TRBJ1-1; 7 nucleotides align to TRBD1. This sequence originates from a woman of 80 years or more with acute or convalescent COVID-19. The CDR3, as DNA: TGTGCCAGTTTCAGACAGGGCGGGGGGGAAGCTTTCTTT. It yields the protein CASFRQGGGEAFF.